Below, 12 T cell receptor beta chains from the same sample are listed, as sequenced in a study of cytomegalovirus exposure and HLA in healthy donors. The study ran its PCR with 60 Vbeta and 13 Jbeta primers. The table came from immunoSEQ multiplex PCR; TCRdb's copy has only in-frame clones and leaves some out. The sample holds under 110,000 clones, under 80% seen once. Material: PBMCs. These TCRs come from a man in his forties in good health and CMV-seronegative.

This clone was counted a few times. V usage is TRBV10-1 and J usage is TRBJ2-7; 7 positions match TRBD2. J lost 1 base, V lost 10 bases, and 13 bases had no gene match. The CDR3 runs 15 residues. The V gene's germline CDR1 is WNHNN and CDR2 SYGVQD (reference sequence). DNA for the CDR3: TGCGCCACCCAGGAGATATCTAGCGGATCCTACGAGCAGTACTTC. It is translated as CATQEISSGSYEQYF.

The chain's CDR3 is CASSEIGQRFMNEQFF. The CDR3 nucleotides read TGCGCCAGCAGTGAGATTGGACAGAGGTTTATGAATGAGCAGTTCTTC. V and J are TRBV10-1 and TRBJ2-1, with a weak D call TRBD1 (6 bases). CDR1 is WNHNN and CDR2 is SYGVQD in the germline V gene (reference sequence). The CDR3 is 16 amino acids. Trimming removed 2 bases at V and 7 bases at J, with 18 bases between.

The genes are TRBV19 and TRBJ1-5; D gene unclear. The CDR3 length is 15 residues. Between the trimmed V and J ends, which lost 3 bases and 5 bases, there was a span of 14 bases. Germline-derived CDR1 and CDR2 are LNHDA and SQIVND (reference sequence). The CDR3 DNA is TGTGCCAGTAGTATGAGGTCGAGAGCTCATCAGCCCCAGCATTTT. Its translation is CASSMRSRAHQPQHF.

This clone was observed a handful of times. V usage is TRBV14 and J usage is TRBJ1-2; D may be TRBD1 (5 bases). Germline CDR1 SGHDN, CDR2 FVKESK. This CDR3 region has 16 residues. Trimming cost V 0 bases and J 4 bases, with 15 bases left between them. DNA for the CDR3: TGTGCCAGCAGCCAAGATCAGGCGGGGGGAGCCTATGGCTACACCTTC. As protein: CASSQDQAGGAYGYTF. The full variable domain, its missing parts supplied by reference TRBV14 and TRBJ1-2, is EAGVTQFPSHSVIEKGQTVTLRCDPISGHDNLYWYRRVMGKEIKFLLHFVKESKQDESGMPNNRFLAERTGGTYSTLKVQPAELEDSGVYFCASSQDQAGGAYGYTFGSGTRLTVV.

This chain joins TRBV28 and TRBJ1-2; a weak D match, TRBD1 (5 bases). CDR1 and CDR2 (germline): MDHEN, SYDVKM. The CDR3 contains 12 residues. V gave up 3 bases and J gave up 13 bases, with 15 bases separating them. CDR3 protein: CASSFPPGGFTF. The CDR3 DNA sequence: TGTGCCAGCAGTTTCCCCCCCGGGGGTTTCACCTTC.

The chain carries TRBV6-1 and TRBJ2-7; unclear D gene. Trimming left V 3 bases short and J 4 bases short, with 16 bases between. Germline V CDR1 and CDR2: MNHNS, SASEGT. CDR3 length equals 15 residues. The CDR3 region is CASSESVTELYEQYV. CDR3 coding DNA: TGTGCCAGCAGTGAGTCGGTCACAGAACTTTACGAGCAGTACGTC.

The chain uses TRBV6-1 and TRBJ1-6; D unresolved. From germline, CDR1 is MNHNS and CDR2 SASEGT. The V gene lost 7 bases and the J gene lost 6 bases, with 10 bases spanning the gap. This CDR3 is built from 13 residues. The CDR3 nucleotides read TGTGCCAGCAATCGGGTGGCTAATTCACCCCTCCACTTT. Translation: CASNRVANSPLHF.

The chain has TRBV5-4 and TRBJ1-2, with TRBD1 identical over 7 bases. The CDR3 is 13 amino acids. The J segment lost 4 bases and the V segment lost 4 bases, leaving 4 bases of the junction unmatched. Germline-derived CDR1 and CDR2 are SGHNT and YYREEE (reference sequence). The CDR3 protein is CASSSAGGYGYTF. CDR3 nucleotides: TGTGCCAGCAGCAGCGCAGGGGGCTATGGCTACACCTTC.

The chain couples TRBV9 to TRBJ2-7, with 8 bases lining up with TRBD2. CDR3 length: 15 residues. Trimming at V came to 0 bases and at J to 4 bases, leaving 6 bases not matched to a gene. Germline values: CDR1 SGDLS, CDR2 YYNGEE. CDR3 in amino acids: CASSVDSGEFYEQYF. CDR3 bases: TGTGCCAGCAGCGTAGATAGCGGGGAGTTTTACGAGCAGTACTTC.

The CDR3 region has the DNA TGCAGCGCTACGTGGGGCACGAACACTGAAGCTTTCTTT. Protein sequence: CSATWGTNTEAFF. V is TRBV29-1 and J is TRBJ1-1; TRBD1 is a possible D gene (5 bases). Germline V gives CDR1 SQVTM, CDR2 ANQGSEA. Trimming took 7 bases from V and 1 from J, leaving 13 bases between them. This CDR3 contains 13 residues.

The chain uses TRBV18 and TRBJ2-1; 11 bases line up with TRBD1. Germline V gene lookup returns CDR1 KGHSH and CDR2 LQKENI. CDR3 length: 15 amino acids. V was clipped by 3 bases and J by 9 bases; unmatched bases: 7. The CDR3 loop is CASSPPGQGVAEQFF. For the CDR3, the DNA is TGTGCCAGCTCACCGCCGGGACAGGGGGTCGCTGAGCAGTTCTTC.

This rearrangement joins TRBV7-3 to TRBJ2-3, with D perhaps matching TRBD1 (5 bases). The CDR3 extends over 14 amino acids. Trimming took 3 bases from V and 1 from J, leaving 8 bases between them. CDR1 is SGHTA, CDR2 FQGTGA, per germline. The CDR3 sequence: CASSFEGGTDTQYF. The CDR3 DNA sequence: TGTGCCAGCAGCTTTGAAGGGGGCACAGATACGCAGTATTTT.